These 28 T cell receptor beta chains were all obtained from the same sample, sequenced in a study of cytomegalovirus exposure and HLA in healthy donors. 60 Vbeta and 13 Jbeta primers were used in PCR. The assay was immunoSEQ multiplex PCR, and TCRdb's table has in-frame clones only and misses some. This sample has some 85,000 clones, with 76% found just once. The sequenced sample consisted of PBMCs. All receptors derive from a man between 35 and 55 years old in good health and CMV-seronegative.

The genes are TRBV19 and TRBJ1-2; D remains ambiguous. The CDR3 has 15 amino acids. CDR1 and CDR2 from the germline V gene are LNHDA and SQIVND (reference sequence). V was clipped by 4 bases and J by 8 bases, with 20 bases between them. The CDR3 sequence is CASSTSYSVMGGYTF. The CDR3, as DNA: TGTGCCAGTAGTACCAGCTATAGTGTCATGGGCGGCTACACCTTC.

The chain recombines TRBV25-1 with TRBJ2-3; D ambiguous. The germline V and J ends were trimmed by 5 bases and 3 bases, with 3 bases remaining between them. This CDR3 is 11 amino acids long. Germline V gives CDR1 MGHDK, CDR2 SYGVNS. The CDR3 sequence: CASSLTDTQYF. The CDR3 nucleotides read TGTGCCAGCAGTTTAACAGATACGCAGTATTTT.

The V and J genes are TRBV6-5 and TRBJ1-2; 8 bases map to TRBD1. Germline CDR1 MNHEY, CDR2 SVGAGI. The CDR3 totals 14 residues. V lost 2 bases, J lost 8 bases, and 7 bases stayed unmatched. The CDR3 DNA reads TGTGCCAGCAGTTACCAGGACAGGGTAGGGGGCTACACCTTC. This translates into CASSYQDRVGGYTF.

The DNA of the CDR3 is TGTGCCAGCAGCCCGGGCGGGAATGAAAAACTGTTTTTT. As protein: CASSPGGNEKLFF. This chain joins TRBV7-9 and TRBJ1-4, with D unresolved. The CDR3 has 13 residues. Germline CDR1 SEHNR, CDR2 FQNEAQ (reference sequence). V lost 5 bases, J lost 5 bases, and 9 bases lay in between.

The sample holds one count of this clone. The chain uses TRBV5-4 and TRBJ2-6; TRBD1 agrees at 9 bases. This CDR3 is built from 17 residues. The J segment lost 0 bases and the V segment lost 6 bases, leaving 7 bases of the junction unmatched. Germline V gene lookup returns CDR1 SGHNT and CDR2 YYREEE (reference sequence). DNA of the CDR3: TGTGCCAGCACCCTGGGACAGGGATACTCTGGGGCCAACGTCCTGACTTTC. This codes for CASTLGQGYSGANVLTF.

This chain connects TRBV7-2 to TRBJ2-2; 8 nucleotides line up with TRBD1. CDR1 and CDR2 (germline): SGHTA, FQGNSA. CDR3 length: 15 amino acids. Trimming cost V 8 bases and J 5 bases; bases outside gene matches: 10. The CDR3 nucleotides read TGTGCCAGCTTAGGACAGGGTTCATGGACCGGGGAGCTGTTTTTT. Protein: CASLGQGSWTGELFF.

The V and J genes are TRBV5-6 and TRBJ2-6, with 9 bases matching TRBD1. Germline V gene lookup returns CDR1 SGHDT and CDR2 YYEEEE. V was clipped by 1 base and J by 0 bases; unmatched bases: 8. This CDR3 spans 19 amino acids. CDR3 residues: CASSLLAGTGHSGANVLTF. The CDR3, as DNA: TGTGCCAGCAGCTTGCTAGCCGGGACAGGGCACTCTGGGGCCAACGTCCTGACTTTC.

In this sample, this clone turned up once. This sequence joins TRBV19 and TRBJ1-2; no clear D. V lost 1 base to trimming and J lost 2 bases, with 8 bases between them. Per germline, CDR1 LNHDA and CDR2 SQIVND (reference sequence). The CDR3 runs 14 residues. CDR3 DNA sequence: TGTGCCAGTAGTATAGGGTGGCAGAACTATGGCTACACCTTC. Protein: CASSIGWQNYGYTF.

The chain carries TRBV4-1 and TRBJ2-2; 10 bases fit TRBD1. V lost 0 bases to trimming and J lost 5 bases; unmatched junction nucleotides: 3. This CDR3 is 16 amino acids long. Looked up from germline, CDR1 is MGHRA and CDR2 is YSYEKL. The CDR3 here is CASSQDDRGQTGELFF. CDR3 DNA: TGCGCCAGCAGCCAAGATGACAGGGGGCAGACCGGGGAGCTGTTTTTT.

The chain has TRBV27 and TRBJ1-2; 7 nucleotides match TRBD1. V dropped 4 bases and J dropped 2; count of bases not matched to a gene: 7. The CDR3 contains 15 residues. Germline-derived CDR1 and CDR2 are MNHEY and SMNVEV (reference sequence). The CDR3 loop reads CASSSIPGQNYGYTF. CDR3 bases: TGTGCCAGCAGTTCGATTCCGGGACAGAACTATGGCTACACCTTC.

Remarks on this clone: Germline is not matched at one junction end, which may reflect a read error. The chain combines TRBV7-9 with TRBJ1-2; D is undetermined. This CDR3 has 14 amino acids. Germline CDR1 is SEHNR and CDR2 is FQNEAQ (reference sequence). CDR3 in amino acids: CSSSLSTGLQGYTF. The CDR3, as DNA: TGTTCCAGCAGCTTAAGTACGGGTTTGCAGGGCTACACCTTC.

There are a few counts of this clone. V is TRBV19 and J is TRBJ1-2, with D maybe TRBD1 (6 bases). V was clipped by 8 bases and J by 6 bases, with 13 bases between them. Germline assignment: CDR1 LNHDA and CDR2 SQIVND (reference sequence). The CDR3 length is 12 residues. CDR3 amino acids: CASLQGRHGYTF. DNA for the CDR3: TGTGCCAGTTTACAGGGCAGGCATGGCTACACCTTC.

V is TRBV4-2 and J is TRBJ2-3, with 11 nucleotides matching TRBD2. Losses at the gene ends were 4 bases for V and 6 bases for J; bases not matched to a gene: 6. In germline, CDR1 is LGHNA, CDR2 YNFKEQ. This CDR3 has 15 amino acids. The CDR3 loop reads CASSLSGGALDTQYF. The CDR3 nucleotides are TGTGCCAGCAGCCTTAGCGGGGGGGCTCTGGATACGCAGTATTTT.

The chain carries TRBV4-2 and TRBJ2-1; 7 bases agree with TRBD1. CDR3 length equals 13 residues. V lost 0 bases and J lost 16; bases outside the gene matches: 9. CDR1 LGHNA and CDR2 YNFKEQ come from the germline V gene. The DNA for the CDR3 is TGTGCCAGCAGCCAAGAAATAGGGGGCCTAGGATTCTTC. This codes for CASSQEIGGLGFF.

This clone was seen only a few times. The chain uses TRBV5-4 and TRBJ1-1; D uncertain. The CDR3 is made up of 15 amino acids. V lost 0 bases, J lost 4 bases, and 13 bases lay in between. In germline, CDR1 is SGHNT, CDR2 YYREEE (reference sequence). CDR3 loop: CASSLASRVVTEAFF. The CDR3 nucleotides read TGTGCCAGCAGCTTGGCCTCGAGGGTCGTCACTGAAGCTTTCTTT.

This clone has only one observation. This chain's CDR3 is CASSQAGRGRVGNQPQHF. CDR3 nucleotide sequence: TGCGCCAGCAGCCAAGCGGGCAGGGGAAGGGTCGGCAATCAGCCCCAGCATTTT. The rearrangement links TRBV4-1 to TRBJ1-5, with D possibly TRBD1 on 6 matching bases. The CDR3 spans 18 residues. CDR1 is MGHRA and CDR2 is YSYEKL in the germline V gene. The germline V and J ends were trimmed by 1 base and 2 bases, with 18 bases remaining between them.

This chain connects TRBV5-3 to TRBJ1-5, with TRBD1 as a possible D gene (5 bases). TRBV5-3 is flagged as an ORF with uncertain function. V shed 0 bases and J shed 2 bases, with 18 bases lying between them. The CDR3 contains 18 residues. In nucleotides, the CDR3 is TGTGCCAGAAGCTTGGAAGGACGGGCGGGGGTTGGCAATCAGCCCCAGCATTTT. Its translation is CARSLEGRAGVGNQPQHF.

This chain uses TRBV4-3 with TRBJ1-5; D is unclear. This CDR3 comprises 15 residues. Germline assignment: CDR1 LGHNA and CDR2 YSLEER. The V end was cut by 0 bases, the J end by 6 bases, with 12 bases between. The CDR3 sequence is CASSQDLGSGQPQHF. The CDR3 DNA sequence: TGCGCCAGCAGCCAAGATCTGGGAAGCGGTCAGCCCCAGCATTTT.

In its sample, this clone was seen a few times. The gene calls are TRBV5-1 and TRBJ1-4; D not resolved. The germline V and J ends were trimmed by 0 bases and 0 bases, with 6 bases remaining between them. Germline loops: CDR1 SGHRS, CDR2 YFSETQ. The CDR3 spans 15 residues. Written as DNA, the CDR3 is TGCGCCAGCAGCTTGGACAGACCAACTAATGAAAAACTGTTTTTT. It codes for CASSLDRPTNEKLFF.

The CDR3 loop is CASSVDSSGNTIYF. The DNA for the CDR3 is TGTGCCAGCAGCGTAGACAGCTCTGGAAACACCATATATTTT. The chain is built from TRBV9 and TRBJ1-3; D is uncertain. Trimming removed 0 bases at V and 0 bases at J, with 4 bases between. The CDR3 loop spans 14 amino acids. The germline CDR1 and CDR2 sequences are SGDLS and YYNGEE.

The DNA for the CDR3 is TGTGCCAGCAGCTTGGAGCGGGGTAAAGAGACCCAGTACTTC. As protein: CASSLERGKETQYF. The chain employs TRBV5-4 and TRBJ2-5; TRBD2 matches 7 bases. The CDR3 sequence is 14 residues long. J gave up 3 bases and V 0 bases, and 2 bases lay outside the gene matches. CDR1 and CDR2 from the germline V gene are SGHNT and YYREEE (reference sequence).

This clone was counted only a few times. This chain connects TRBV6-5 to TRBJ2-5; D perhaps matches TRBD2 (6 bases). There are 15 residues in the CDR3. Germline V gives CDR1 MNHEY, CDR2 SVGAGI. The V gene lost 7 bases and the J gene lost 0 bases, with 15 bases spanning the gap. The CDR3 loop is CASTLWGDDQETQYF. The CDR3 DNA sequence: TGTGCCAGCACTCTCTGGGGGGACGACCAAGAGACCCAGTACTTC.

This chain connects TRBV5-6 to TRBJ1-3; D possibly corresponds to TRBD1 (6 bases). Germline V gene data show CDR1 as SGHDT and CDR2 as YYEEEE. The CDR3 extends over 17 amino acids. With 2 bases removed from V and 5 bases from J, the gap between germline ends came to 20 bases. CDR3 bases: TGTGCCAGCAGCTTAAGGGGGGGGGAGGGGACCAGAAACACCATATATTTT. It yields the protein CASSLRGGEGTRNTIYF.

This clone was picked up one time. The rearrangement joins TRBV7-9 to TRBJ2-2, with 7 bases identical to TRBD1. V was pared by 3 bases and J by 3 bases, with 4 bases of the junction left unmatched. There are 15 residues in the CDR3. CDR1 and CDR2 (germline): SEHNR, FQNEAQ (reference sequence). CDR3 sequence (DNA): TGTGCCAGCAGCTTCCAACAGGGGTACACCGGGGAGCTGTTTTTT. This sequence encodes CASSFQQGYTGELFF.

The chain is built from TRBV27 and TRBJ2-1, with D possibly matching TRBD2 (5 bases). The CDR3 is 16 amino acids. Trimming took 4 bases from V and 9 from J, leaving 22 bases between them. The V gene's germline CDR1 is MNHEY and CDR2 SMNVEV (reference sequence). The CDR3 is CASSSVGGSAWAEQFF. The CDR3 nucleotides read TGTGCCAGCAGTTCGGTGGGCGGGTCGGCGTGGGCTGAGCAGTTCTTC.

The chain has TRBV28 and TRBJ2-1; TRBD2 matches at 10 bases. This CDR3 contains 14 residues. The V gene's germline CDR1 is MDHEN and CDR2 SYDVKM. Trimming cost V 11 bases and J 8 bases; bases outside gene matches: 12. This chain's CDR3 is CAAIPTSGVYEQFF. In nucleotides, the CDR3 is TGTGCCGCCATCCCAACTAGCGGGGTCTATGAGCAGTTCTTC.

The chain links TRBV30 to TRBJ2-5, with 9 bases lining up with TRBD1. The CDR3 has 16 amino acids. The ends lost 2 bases at V and 7 bases at J; junction bases unmatched: 14. Per germline, CDR1 GTSNPN and CDR2 SVGIG (reference sequence). This CDR3 reads CAWSPIQQGAKGTQYF. The CDR3 nucleotides are TGTGCCTGGAGTCCCATTCAACAGGGGGCAAAAGGGACCCAGTACTTC.

CDR3 bases: TGTGCCAGCAGTTTTCGGGGATCCGGGGAGCTGTTTTTT. Its translation is CASSFRGSGELFF. J is TRBJ2-2 and V is TRBV27, with D possibly TRBD2 on 5 matching bases. This CDR3 is built from 13 residues. V gave up 3 bases and J gave up 6 bases, with 8 bases separating them. In germline, CDR1 is MNHEY, CDR2 SMNVEV (reference sequence).